This T cell receptor beta chain is drawn from a study of Tregs in tolerant kidney transplant recipients. Overall study results and limits: The small number of patients limits these findings pending further validation. Biological reproducibility was not directly addressed, but technical replication error appeared minimal. Expanding Tregs on activated donor B cells appeared to best identify donor-specific TCRbeta clones.

Profiled with immunoSEQ multiplex PCR; TCRdb holds only in-frame clones, not every one. The sample contains some 100,000 clones, roughly nine tenths of which appear only once. This clone occurred once. Its antigen remains unidentified. Unstimulated regulatory T cells (CD4+CD25+CD127-), CD4+CD25- non-regulatory cells, CD4 and CD8 cells were FACS-sorted from thawed PBMCs. This receptor was identified in a human donor in good health. The sample consisted of CD4+ T cells from blood.

The CDR3, as DNA: TGTGCCAGCAGGTCCTCTGGAAACACCATATATTTT. Its translation is CASRSSGNTIYF. The chain has TRBV6-5 and TRBJ1-3; D remains unclear. Looked up from germline, CDR1 is MNHEY and CDR2 is SVGAGI. Trimming took 6 bases from V and 0 from J, leaving 3 bases between them. This CDR3 has 12 amino acids.